This T cell receptor beta chain stems from a study of cytomegalovirus exposure and HLA in healthy donors. Overall study context: Most donors, roughly 82% of 398 genotyped, fell in the Caucasian-associated ancestry cluster. General study points: Per published accounts, TCR beta sequences correctly predicted the HLA-A and HLA-B alleles of most subjects.

Donors were nominally healthy when sampled, though unrecorded immune exposures were likely. To note about this clone: Its specificity is unknown.

With 60 Vbeta and 13 Jbeta primers, the PCR was carried out. The assay was immunoSEQ multiplex PCR, and TCRdb's table has in-frame clones only and misses some. The table records some 120,000 clones, roughly 78% of them present only once. From germline, CDR1 is SGHTA and CDR2 FQGNSA. This CDR3 has 14 residues. Trimming cost V 7 bases and J 3 bases, with 16 bases left between them. This sequence was found in a man between 25 and 39 years old in good health and CMV-seropositive. The gene calls are TRBV7-2 and TRBJ2-7; a possible D gene is TRBD2 (5 bases). The sequencing input was PBMCs. The CDR3 nucleotides are TGTGCCAGCACCCTAGAGGGTCGGCACTACGAGCAGTACTTC. This encodes CASTLEGRHYEQYF.